One sample yielded the 30 T cell receptor beta chains listed below, sequenced in a study of T cell responses to AZD1222 COVID-19 vaccine. Sequencing used immunoSEQ multiplex PCR; TCRdb keeps in-frame clones, though not all of them. The sample yields about 160,000 clones, 92% seen once. The sequences come from peripheral blood, collected 28 days after the second AZD1222 dose. The receptor set was obtained from an adult who received the AZD1222 COVID-19 vaccine.

CDR3 sequence (DNA): TGTGCCAGCAGCCCTAGGGGTGGGAGGGAGAACACCGGGGAGCTGTTTTTT. This translates into CASSPRGGRENTGELFF. V is TRBV9 and J is TRBJ2-2; TRBD2 agrees at 7 bases. Germline loops: CDR1 SGDLS, CDR2 YYNGEE. V trimming: 4 bases; J trimming: 1 base; junction bases outside the gene matches: 10. CDR3 length: 17 amino acids.

The chain is built from TRBV6-2 or TRBV6-3 and TRBJ2-7; D might be TRBD2 (6 bases). Germline V gene data show CDR1 as MNHEY and CDR2 as SVGEGT. There are 15 residues in the CDR3. Trimming removed 5 bases from V and 1 base from J, with 15 bases in between. The CDR3 region is CASSDGTWRSYEQYF. As DNA, the CDR3 is TGTGCCAGCAGTGACGGGACTTGGAGGTCCTACGAGCAGTACTTC.

The gene calls are TRBV6-2 or TRBV6-3 and TRBJ1-2, with D tentatively TRBD1 (5 bases). CDR1 MNHEY and CDR2 SVGEGT come from the germline V gene. V lost 2 bases, J lost 6 bases, and 10 bases lay in between. This CDR3 is built from 13 residues. CDR3: CASSYGGTNGYTF. CDR3 in DNA: TGTGCCAGCAGTTACGGGGGGACTAATGGCTACACCTTC.

The chain combines TRBV9 with TRBJ1-4; 8 positions agree with TRBD1. The CDR3 runs to 17 residues. The J segment lost 3 bases and the V segment lost 3 bases, leaving 10 bases of the junction unmatched. Per the germline V gene, CDR1 is SGDLS and CDR2 is YYNGEE. The CDR3 DNA is TGTGCCAGCAGCGCACGACAGGGGAGGGAAGCTAATGAAAAACTGTTTTTT. Its protein is CASSARQGREANEKLFF.

This clone has just one count. The chain couples TRBV7-2 to TRBJ2-1, with 8 bases fitting TRBD2. Germline assignment: CDR1 SGHTA and CDR2 FQGNSA. There are 15 residues in the CDR3. V lost 1 base and J lost 6; bases outside the gene matches: 5. In DNA form, the CDR3 reads TGTGCCAGCAGCTTAGAAGCGGGAGAGGTCAATGAGCAGTTCTTC. It translates to CASSLEAGEVNEQFF. Based on the CDR3 plus reference TRBV7-2 and TRBJ2-1, the full variable domain is GAGVSQSPSNKVTEKGKDVELRCDPISGHTALYWYRQSLGQGLEFLIYFQGNSAPDKSGLPSDRFSAERTGGSVSTLTIQRTQQEDSAVYLCASSLEAGEVNEQFFGPGTRLTVL.

V and J are TRBV10-3 and TRBJ2-7; the D call may be TRBD1 or TRBD2 (5 bases each). The CDR3 has 14 residues. Between the trimmed V and J ends, which lost 4 bases and 3 bases, there was a span of 13 bases. Looked up from germline, CDR1 is ENHRY and CDR2 is SYGVKD. CDR3 residues: CAISGRTPFYEQYF. CDR3 nucleotides: TGTGCCATCAGTGGGAGGACACCCTTCTACGAGCAGTACTTC.

This chain uses TRBV14 with TRBJ2-7; D is uncertain. This CDR3 comprises 13 residues. CDR1 and CDR2 from the germline V gene are SGHDN and FVKESK. Trimming stripped 3 bases from V and 6 bases from J, with 12 bases between. Written as DNA, the CDR3 is TGTGCCAGCAGCCAGGATCGGCAGTCCGAGCAGTACTTC. This gives the protein CASSQDRQSEQYF.

This chain uses TRBV5-8 with TRBJ1-4; D call uncertain. V was clipped by 4 bases and J by 7 bases, with 14 bases between them. The CDR3 has 14 amino acids. From germline, CDR1 is SGHTS and CDR2 YDEGEE. The chain's CDR3 is CASSVSPGVEKLFF. The DNA of the CDR3 is TGTGCCAGCAGCGTCTCCCCGGGAGTTGAAAAACTGTTTTTT.

The chain recombines TRBV19 with TRBJ2-6; no clear D gene. This CDR3 has 20 residues. V lost 7 bases and J 0 bases, leaving 25 bases between the germline ends. Per the germline V gene, CDR1 is LNHDA and CDR2 is SQIVND (reference sequence). The CDR3 nucleotides are TGTGCCAGTACCCCCTCACCCGTTGGACGGATGATCTCTGGGGCCAACGTCCTGACTTTC. Translated, it gives CASTPSPVGRMISGANVLTF.

The chain couples TRBV29-1 to TRBJ1-2; maybe TRBD1 (5 bases). Germline CDR1 and CDR2: SQVTM and ANQGSEA. There are 13 residues in the CDR3. The ends were cut back, 2 bases at V and 4 bases at J, with 11 bases in the middle. CDR3 sequence: CSVEPEGLYGYTF. As DNA, the CDR3 is TGCAGCGTTGAACCGGAGGGGCTCTATGGCTACACCTTC.

V gene TRBV5-1 combines with J gene TRBJ2-1; D gene uncertain. Germline CDR1 and CDR2: SGHRS and YFSETQ. This CDR3 is 12 amino acids long. Trimming left V 4 bases short and J 4 bases short, with 6 bases between. CDR3 loop: CASSPEYNEQFF. Written as DNA, the CDR3 is TGCGCCAGCAGCCCTGAGTACAATGAGCAGTTCTTC.

The DNA of the CDR3 is TGCGCCAGCAGCTTGGGCGGGGCGGCCTACGAGCAGTACTTC. Its protein is CASSLGGAAYEQYF. The chain carries TRBV5-1 and TRBJ2-7; a weak D match, TRBD2 (6 bases). Germline assignment: CDR1 SGHRS and CDR2 YFSETQ. The V gene lost 0 bases and the J gene lost 2 bases, with 9 bases spanning the gap. CDR3 length: 14 amino acids.

This chain uses TRBV9 with TRBJ2-1; D call uncertain. The CDR3 length is 15 residues. CDR1 and CDR2 (germline): SGDLS, YYNGEE. Trimming pared 0 bases from V and 0 bases from J, leaving 7 bases between. The chain's CDR3 is CASSVAGASYNEQFF. CDR3 in DNA: TGTGCCAGCAGCGTAGCTGGCGCCTCCTACAATGAGCAGTTCTTC.

The J gene is TRBJ2-7, the V gene TRBV4-3; D possibly corresponds to TRBD2 (7 bases). The CDR3 is 19 residues long. In germline, CDR1 is LGHNA, CDR2 YSLEER. Between the trimmed V and J ends, which lost 0 bases and 0 bases, there was a span of 21 bases. As DNA, the CDR3 is TGCGCCAGCAGCCAAGAAGGGGATAGCGGGCTGGGGGCCTCCTACGAGCAGTACTTC. It yields the protein CASSQEGDSGLGASYEQYF.

The J gene is TRBJ2-1, the V gene TRBV11-2; D might be TRBD2 (5 bases). V was pared by 3 bases and J by 2 bases, with 20 bases between. Germline V lookup: CDR1 SGHAT, CDR2 FQNNGV. This CDR3 contains 18 residues. CDR3 in amino acids: CASSFRSGLVSPYNEQFF. The CDR3 nucleotides are TGTGCCAGCAGCTTCCGTTCAGGACTCGTCTCTCCCTACAATGAGCAGTTCTTC. The complete variable domain, with remaining parts taken from reference TRBV11-2 and TRBJ2-1, reads EAGVAQSPRYKIIEKRQSVAFWCNPISGHATLYWYQQILGQGPKLLIQFQNNGVVDDSQLPKDRFSAERLKGVDSTLKIQPAKLEDSAVYLCASSFRSGLVSPYNEQFFGPGTRLTVL.

The chain employs TRBV19 and TRBJ1-6; no reliable D call. The V end was cut by 6 bases, the J end by 6 bases, with 6 bases between. CDR3 length: 12 residues. Germline V CDR1 and CDR2: LNHDA, SQIVND (reference sequence). CDR3 in DNA: TGTGCCAGTAGCCCCCCTAATTCACCCCTCCACTTT. This translates into CASSPPNSPLHF. Variable domain in full (rest from reference TRBV19 and TRBJ1-6): DGGITQSPKYLFRKEGQNVTLSCEQNLNHDAMYWYRQDPGQGLRLIYYSQIVNDFQKGDIAEGYSVSREKKESFPLTVTSAQKNPTAFYLCASSPPNSPLHFGNGTRLTVT.

The V gene is TRBV30, the J gene TRBJ2-1, with D possibly TRBD2 on 6 matching bases. This CDR3 spans 13 amino acids. V dropped 3 bases and J dropped 10 bases, with 16 bases sitting between them. Germline CDR1 is GTSNPN and CDR2 is SVGIG (reference sequence). For the CDR3, the DNA is TGTGCCTGGAGGGTGGAGGGAGTCGGGGAGCAGTTCTTC. Translating it yields CAWRVEGVGEQFF. Filled out from reference TRBV30 and TRBJ2-1, the complete variable domain reads SQTIHQWPATLVQPVGSPLSLECTVEGTSNPNLYWYRQAAGRGLQLLFYSVGIGQISSEVPQNLSASRPQDRQFILSSKKLLLSDSGFYLCAWRVEGVGEQFFGPGTRLTVL.

This chain joins TRBV30 and TRBJ2-3, with 11 bases matching TRBD2. The CDR3 sequence is 15 residues long. The germline gives CDR1 GTSNPN, CDR2 SVGIG (reference sequence). The ends lost 1 base at V and 5 bases at J; junction bases unmatched: 5. The DNA of the CDR3 is TGTGCCTGGAGTGACCCCGGGACTAGCGGAGATACGCAGTATTTT. Its protein product is CAWSDPGTSGDTQYF.

The chain joins TRBV9 to TRBJ2-2; tentatively, D is TRBD1 (6 bases). Per germline, CDR1 SGDLS and CDR2 YYNGEE. The CDR3 sequence is 17 residues long. V was clipped by 3 bases and J by 2 bases, with 17 bases between them. For the CDR3, the DNA is TGTGCCAGCAGCGCAGGACCGCTACAGGGAAACACCGGGGAGCTGTTTTTT. As protein: CASSAGPLQGNTGELFF.

The table lists this clone with a few counts. The chain has TRBV5-1 and TRBJ2-1, with 10 positions matching TRBD2. The CDR3 is 16 amino acids. Per the germline V gene, CDR1 is SGHRS and CDR2 is YFSETQ. V was clipped by 0 bases and J by 6 bases; unmatched bases: 6. Written as DNA, the CDR3 is TGCGCCAGCAGCTTGGCTCCTAGCGGGAGAAGCAATGAGCAGTTCTTC. The encoded protein is CASSLAPSGRSNEQFF.

The V and J genes are TRBV12-3 or TRBV12-4 and TRBJ2-5; no definite D call. Trimming removed 5 bases from V and 4 bases from J, with 5 bases in between. The CDR3 is 11 residues long. This CDR3 is CASSLLETQYF. The CDR3 nucleotides read TGTGCCAGCAGTCTGTTAGAGACCCAGTACTTC.

This sequence joins TRBV6-5 and TRBJ2-7, with 8 bases identical to TRBD1. Trimming took 10 bases from V and 2 from J; bases not matched to a gene: 13. This CDR3 is built from 15 residues. Looked up from germline, CDR1 is MNHEY and CDR2 is SVGAGI. CDR3 DNA sequence: TGTGCCACCCACGATAGACCGGACAGGGCCTACGAGCAGTACTTC. Its translation is CATHDRPDRAYEQYF.

The gene calls are TRBV10-3 and TRBJ2-3; the match to TRBD1 covers 9 bases. Germline V CDR1 and CDR2: ENHRY, SYGVKD. CDR3 size: 14 residues. With V trimmed by 6 bases and J by 7 bases, 8 bases remained unmatched. The CDR3 loop reads CAISEGQGMNTQYF. The CDR3 DNA reads TGTGCCATCAGCGAGGGACAGGGTATGAATACGCAGTATTTT.

The chain links TRBV7-2 to TRBJ2-1, with a weak D call TRBD2 (5 bases). Germline CDR1 and CDR2: SGHTA and FQGNSA. CDR3 size: 15 residues. V lost 0 bases, J lost 7 bases, and 13 bases lay in between. CDR3 in amino acids: CASSLAWRNLNEQFF. For the CDR3, the DNA is TGTGCCAGCAGCTTAGCTTGGAGGAATTTAAATGAGCAGTTCTTC.

The chain couples TRBV30 to TRBJ2-7, with 10 bases aligning to TRBD2. This CDR3 contains 15 residues. With 3 bases clipped from V and 5 bases from J, the junction kept 10 bases outside the gene matches. Germline V CDR1 and CDR2: GTSNPN, SVGIG (reference sequence). The CDR3 reads CAWRRSGRASNEQYF. CDR3 nucleotide sequence: TGTGCCTGGAGACGGAGCGGGAGGGCATCGAACGAGCAGTACTTC. Variable domain in full (rest from reference TRBV30 and TRBJ2-7): SQTIHQWPATLVQPVGSPLSLECTVEGTSNPNLYWYRQAAGRGLQLLFYSVGIGQISSEVPQNLSASRPQDRQFILSSKKLLLSDSGFYLCAWRRSGRASNEQYFGPGTRLTVT.

The chain recombines TRBV27 with TRBJ1-1; TRBD1 aligns across 7 bases. The V gene's germline CDR1 is MNHEY and CDR2 SMNVEV (reference sequence). V gave up 6 bases and J gave up 2 bases; unmatched junction bases: 12. The CDR3 contains 16 residues. Here the CDR3 reads CASSRDRAPPNTEAFF. In DNA form, the CDR3 reads TGTGCCAGCAGCCGGGACAGAGCCCCCCCTAACACTGAAGCTTTCTTT.

This clone was found a few times. The chain couples TRBV9 to TRBJ2-3; a possible D gene is TRBD1 (5 bases). Germline V gene sequence: CDR1 SGDLS, CDR2 YYNGEE. There are 14 residues in the CDR3. Trimming took 0 bases from V and 4 from J, leaving 9 bases between them. The DNA for the CDR3 is TGTGCCAGCAGCGTAGTCAGGGATCCAGATACGCAGTATTTT. This sequence encodes CASSVVRDPDTQYF.

This rearrangement joins TRBV29-1 to TRBJ2-7; 9 bases line up with TRBD2. This CDR3 is 17 amino acids long. Germline CDR1 reads SQVTM; CDR2 reads ANQGSEA. V gave up 5 bases and J gave up 2 bases; unmatched junction bases: 16. For the CDR3, the DNA is TGCAGCGTTCGTCTTTTCGGGCCTAGCGGGGAAGCCTACGAGCAGTACTTC. Amino acid sequence: CSVRLFGPSGEAYEQYF.

V is TRBV24-1 and J is TRBJ2-7, with D uncertain. Germline assignment: CDR1 KGHDR and CDR2 SFDVKD. The CDR3 is 13 residues long. The V end lost 3 bases, the J end lost 3 bases, and 8 bases lay between the germline ends. The CDR3 loop reads CATSDPWSYEQYF. DNA for the CDR3: TGTGCCACCAGTGATCCCTGGAGCTACGAGCAGTACTTC.

The J gene is TRBJ1-4, the V gene TRBV6-5; 9 nucleotides line up with TRBD1. The CDR3 is made up of 14 amino acids. The junction had 4 bases not matched to a gene; V was cut back by 5 bases and J by 6 bases. CDR1 and CDR2 from the germline V gene are MNHEY and SVGAGI. Here the CDR3 reads CASSQTGGDEKLFF. CDR3 sequence (DNA): TGTGCCAGCAGTCAGACAGGGGGGGATGAAAAACTGTTTTTT.